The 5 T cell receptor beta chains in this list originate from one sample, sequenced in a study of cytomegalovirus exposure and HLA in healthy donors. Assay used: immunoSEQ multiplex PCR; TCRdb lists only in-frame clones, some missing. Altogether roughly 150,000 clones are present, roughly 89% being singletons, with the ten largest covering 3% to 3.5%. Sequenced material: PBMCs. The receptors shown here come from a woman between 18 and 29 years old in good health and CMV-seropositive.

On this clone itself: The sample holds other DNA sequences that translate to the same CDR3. CDR3: CASSPGLAYEQYF. CDR3 nucleotide sequence: TGTGCCAGCAGTCCGGGACTAGCCTACGAGCAGTACTTC. The V call is TRBV11-3, the J call TRBJ2-7, with 8 bases matching TRBD2. CDR1 and CDR2 (germline): SGHNT, YENEEA. This CDR3 has 13 amino acids. V gave up 6 bases and J gave up 2 bases; unmatched junction bases: 3.

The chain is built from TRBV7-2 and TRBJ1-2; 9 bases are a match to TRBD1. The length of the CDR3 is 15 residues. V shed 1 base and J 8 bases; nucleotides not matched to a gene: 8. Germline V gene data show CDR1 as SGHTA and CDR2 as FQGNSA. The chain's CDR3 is CASSLVSTGGIGYTF. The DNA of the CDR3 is TGTGCCAGCAGCTTAGTTTCGACAGGGGGAATCGGCTACACCTTC.

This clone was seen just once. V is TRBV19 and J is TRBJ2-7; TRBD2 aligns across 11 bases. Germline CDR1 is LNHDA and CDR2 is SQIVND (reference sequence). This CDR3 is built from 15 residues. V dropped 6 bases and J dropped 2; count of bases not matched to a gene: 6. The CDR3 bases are TGTGCCAGTAGGGATAGCGGGAGGGCCCCCTACGAGCAGTACTTC. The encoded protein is CASRDSGRAPYEQYF.

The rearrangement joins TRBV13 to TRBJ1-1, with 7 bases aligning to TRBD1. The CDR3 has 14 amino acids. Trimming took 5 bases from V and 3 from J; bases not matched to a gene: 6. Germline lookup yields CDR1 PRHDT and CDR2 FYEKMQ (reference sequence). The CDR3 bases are TGTGCCAGCAGCGGCGGGACAGAGTACACTGAAGCTTTCTTT. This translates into CASSGGTEYTEAFF.

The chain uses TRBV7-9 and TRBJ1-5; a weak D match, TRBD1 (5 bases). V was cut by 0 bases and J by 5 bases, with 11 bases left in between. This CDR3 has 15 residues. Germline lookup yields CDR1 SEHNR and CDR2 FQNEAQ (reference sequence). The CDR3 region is CASSLAGGGHQPQHF. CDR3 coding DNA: TGTGCCAGCAGCTTAGCGGGGGGTGGCCATCAGCCCCAGCATTTT. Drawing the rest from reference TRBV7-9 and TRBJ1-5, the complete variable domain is DTGVSQNPRHKITKRGQNVTFRCDPISEHNRLYWYRQTLGQGPEFLTYFQNEAQLEKSRLLSDRFSAERPKGSFSTLEIQRTEQGDSAMYLCASSLAGGGHQPQHFGDGTRLSIL.